This TCR beta chain was recorded in a study of T cell responses to AZD1222 COVID-19 vaccine. Study at large: Timing groups of about 4 and about 12 weeks for second doses were pooled. Study-wide points: The repertoires were collected only after the peak T cell response. Targets within unmutated variant regions were reportedly found for nearly half of spike-specific TCRs. Clonal diversity may have been underestimated in mostly white British donors.

The CDR3 contains 16 residues. Looked up from germline, CDR1 is SGHTA and CDR2 is FQGNSA. V was pared by 1 base and J by 1 base, with 11 bases between. Comments on this clone: What it binds is unknown.

The table came from immunoSEQ multiplex PCR; TCRdb's copy has only in-frame clones and leaves some out. Seen here are around 120,000 clones, about 89% observed once, and the top ten hold around 30%. The sample consisted of peripheral blood, taken on day 0 of AZD1222 vaccination. The origin of this receptor is an adult in good health. The gene calls are TRBV7-2 and TRBJ2-1; TRBD2 might be the D (5 bases). DNA of the CDR3: TGTGCCAGCAGCTTAGGCGGGCGAAATTCCTACAATGAGCAGTTCTTC. Protein: CASSLGGRNSYNEQFF.